This T cell receptor beta chain emerged from a study of control samples from healthy donors and cancer patients. From germline, CDR1 is MDHEN and CDR2 SYDVKM. The CDR3 totals 16 residues. Trimming left V 5 bases short and J 2 bases short, with 19 bases between. The repertoire was sequenced with immunoSEQ multiplex PCR; TCRdb's copy has only in-frame clones and lacks some. This table has some 94,000 clones, about 86% appearing once. The receptor comes from a woman aged 50 to 60 in good health. What was sequenced was blood. The gene calls are TRBV28 and TRBJ2-7; no firm D call. The CDR3 spells CASSGQDFSSAYEQYF. CDR3 DNA: TGTGCCAGCAGTGGGCAAGACTTCAGCTCGGCCTACGAGCAGTACTTC.